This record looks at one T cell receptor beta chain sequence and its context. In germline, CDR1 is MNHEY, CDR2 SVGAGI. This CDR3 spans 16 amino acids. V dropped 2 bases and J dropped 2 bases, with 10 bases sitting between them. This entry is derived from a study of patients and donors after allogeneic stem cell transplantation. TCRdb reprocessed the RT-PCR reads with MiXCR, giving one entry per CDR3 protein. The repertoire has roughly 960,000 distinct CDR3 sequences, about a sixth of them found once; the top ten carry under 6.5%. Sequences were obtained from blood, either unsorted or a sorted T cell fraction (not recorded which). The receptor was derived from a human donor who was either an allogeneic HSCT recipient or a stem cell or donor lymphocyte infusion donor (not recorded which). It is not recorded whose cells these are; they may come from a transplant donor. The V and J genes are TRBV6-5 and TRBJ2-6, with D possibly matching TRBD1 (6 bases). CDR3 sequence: CASSYQWGPGANVLTF. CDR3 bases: TGTGCCAGCAGTTACCAATGGGGGCCTGGGGCCAACGTCCTGACTTTC.